The table lists the clone carrying this T cell receptor beta chain with a few counts. The sample comes from a study of regulatory T cells in long-lasting Graves disease. Time point defined: newly diagnosed GD, antithyroid drugs for less than 3 months. The authors made the TCR library using RNA they extracted from PBMCs. From an endocrinology department in Xi'an, China, came the patients. Trimming shortened V by 6 bases and J by 3 bases, and 12 bases separated the two germline ends. This CDR3 spans 14 amino acids. iRepertoire HTBI primers and Arm-PCR of CDR3 regions built TCR beta libraries. From the multiplex PCR reads, TCRdb called clonotypes with MiXCR, one entry per CDR3 protein. The sample gives 620,000 or so distinct CDR3 sequences, less than 20% of which show up once; 18% is in the top ten. This same sample was also taken into another study, of T cells in Graves' hyperthyroidism and ophthalmopathy. That paper notes: In patients aged 18 to 65, hyperthyroidism was newly diagnosed, with duration under 2 months. Uncontrolled infection, other autoimmune disease, pregnancy and lactation each barred patients from inclusion.

The chain combines TRBV12-3 or TRBV12-4 with TRBJ1-5; D is undetermined. The sequence was obtained from a young woman with Graves disease. Sequenced material: peripheral blood mononuclear cells (PBMCs), taken at new diagnosis, from a patient treated with antithyroid drugs. CDR3 in amino acids: CASSASAYNQPQHF. DNA for the CDR3: TGTGCCAGCAGCGCATCAGCTTACAATCAGCCCCAGCATTTT.